These T cell receptor beta chains were read from a single sample in a study of blood T cell repertoires in COVID-19. TCRdb keeps only in-frame clones here, not all; method: immunoSEQ multiplex PCR. The sample carries roughly 180,000 clones, approximately 85% recorded once. Sequences were obtained from peripheral blood. These receptors originate from a man older than 75 with COVID-19, enrolled during active disease. The CDR3 runs from the conserved cysteine through the conserved F or W. The order of the fields is J gene, clone size, D gene, V gene, CDR3 DNA, CDR3 protein. The D gene is left open where the match is weak. Size is stated for part of the rows, as once, few or many counts, or as a class when the clone is expanded.

j_call: TRBJ2-1
clone_size: .
d_call: .
v_call: TRBV18
cdr3_nt: TGTGCCAGCTCACCTGTACTGAACTACAATGAGCAGTTCTTC
cdr3_aa: CASSPVLNYNEQFF

j_call: TRBJ1-3
clone_size: .
d_call: TRBD1
v_call: TRBV25-1
cdr3_nt: TGTGCCAGCAGTGTAGGGACAGGTATTAGCTCTGGAAACACCATATATTTT
cdr3_aa: CASSVGTGISSGNTIYF

j_call: TRBJ2-1
clone_size: once
d_call: .
v_call: TRBV7-9
cdr3_nt: TGTGCCAGCAGCTTACGGGAAACCTACAATGAGCAGTTCTTC
cdr3_aa: CASSLRETYNEQFF

j_call: TRBJ2-7
clone_size: .
d_call: TRBD1
v_call: TRBV3-1/TRBV3-2
cdr3_nt: TGTGCCAGCTCGCCCCTCCGAAGGACAGGGTTCTACGAGCAGTACTTC
cdr3_aa: CASSPLRRTGFYEQYF

j_call: TRBJ2-3
clone_size: .
d_call: .
v_call: TRBV5-6
cdr3_nt: TGTGCCAGCAGCTTGCGCTTCGGCGGGAACACAGATACGCAGTATTTT
cdr3_aa: CASSLRFGGNTDTQYF

j_call: TRBJ1-2
clone_size: .
d_call: TRBD1
v_call: TRBV5-4
cdr3_nt: TGTGCCAGCAGCAAGCTGGGACAGGGAGTCAACTATGGCTACACCTTC
cdr3_aa: CASSKLGQGVNYGYTF

j_call: TRBJ2-5
clone_size: .
d_call: .
v_call: TRBV5-1
cdr3_nt: TGCGCCAGCAGCTTGAAAGGACCTTGGGGCAGAGAGACCCAGTACTTC
cdr3_aa: CASSLKGPWGRETQYF

j_call: TRBJ2-1
clone_size: .
d_call: .
v_call: TRBV4-1
cdr3_nt: TGCGCCAGCAGCCAAGAGGGAGGCCGCTACAATGAGCAGTTCTTC
cdr3_aa: CASSQEGGRYNEQFF

j_call: TRBJ1-4
clone_size: .
d_call: TRBD1
v_call: TRBV5-1
cdr3_nt: TGCGCCAGCAGCCTATCGGGCGACAGGGGCGAAAAACTGTTTTTT
cdr3_aa: CASSLSGDRGEKLFF

j_call: TRBJ1-1
clone_size: .
d_call: .
v_call: TRBV5-1
cdr3_nt: TGCGCCAGCAGCTTTTCGACGGGCACTGAAGCTTTCTTT
cdr3_aa: CASSFSTGTEAFF

j_call: TRBJ2-1
clone_size: .
d_call: TRBD2
v_call: TRBV9
cdr3_nt: TGTGCCAGCTCCGGGGGCGGGGGGACGTACAATGAGCAGTTCTTC
cdr3_aa: CASSGGGGTYNEQFF

j_call: TRBJ2-3
clone_size: .
d_call: TRBD1
v_call: TRBV19
cdr3_nt: TGTGCCAGTAGTAGCCCCCCCGGACAGGGGGATTGGGATACGCAGTATTTT
cdr3_aa: CASSSPPGQGDWDTQYF

j_call: TRBJ2-5
clone_size: .
d_call: TRBD2
v_call: TRBV6-1
cdr3_nt: TGTGCCAGCAGTGCCCACACTTCGCTAGCGGGGGGTGACGAGACCCAGTACTTC
cdr3_aa: CASSAHTSLAGGDETQYF

j_call: TRBJ1-2
clone_size: .
d_call: .
v_call: TRBV6-6
cdr3_nt: TGTGCCAGCAGTTATAGCTCATTAGGAATCTATGGCTACACCTTC
cdr3_aa: CASSYSSLGIYGYTF

j_call: TRBJ1-4
clone_size: .
d_call: TRBD1
v_call: TRBV5-4
cdr3_nt: TGTGCCAGCAGCTTTGACAGGGTTAATGAAAAACTGTTTTTT
cdr3_aa: CASSFDRVNEKLFF